Following are 5 T cell receptor beta chains from one sample sequenced in a study of cytomegalovirus exposure and HLA in healthy donors. This table comes from immunoSEQ multiplex PCR, and its TCRdb copy is limited to in-frame clones, with some not included. The top ten hold 0.69% of the sample, which has approximately 82,000 clones, roughly 96% seen once. The sequenced sample was PBMCs. Every receptor here comes from a woman aged 18-30 years in good health and CMV-seronegative.

The chain has TRBV6-4 and TRBJ2-5; weak D call: TRBD2 (6 bases). This CDR3 has 17 amino acids. Trimming pared 1 base from V and 0 bases from J, leaving 15 bases between. Germline CDR1 reads MRHNA; CDR2 reads SNTAGT. In DNA, the CDR3 is TGTGCCAGCAGTGACTTGCGGGAACTTTTGTACCAAGAGACCCAGTACTTC. Its protein is CASSDLRELLYQETQYF.

This chain joins TRBV7-9 and TRBJ2-4; D is perhaps TRBD1 (6 bases). Germline assignment: CDR1 SEHNR and CDR2 FQNEAQ (reference sequence). Trimming shortened V by 5 bases and J by 0 bases, and 23 bases separated the two germline ends. The CDR3 sequence is 19 residues long. Written as DNA, the CDR3 is TGTGCCAGCAGCCAAGAGGGAGCAGGGGCGGTTATAGCCAAAAACATTCAGTACTTC. This codes for CASSQEGAGAVIAKNIQYF.

V and J are TRBV11-2 and TRBJ2-5, with D tentatively TRBD2 (8 bases). The V end lost 3 bases, the J end lost 4 bases, and 24 bases lay between the germline ends. The CDR3 is 18 amino acids. CDR1 is SGHAT and CDR2 is FQNNGV in the germline V gene. CDR3 residues: CASSFVGLGGGRPETQYF. In DNA form, the CDR3 reads TGTGCCAGCAGCTTCGTGGGACTAGGGGGCGGCCGGCCAGAGACCCAGTACTTC.

A few counts support this clone. The chain uses TRBV6-4 and TRBJ2-2; the match to TRBD1 covers 9 bases. With 2 bases clipped from V and 5 bases from J, the junction kept 3 bases outside the gene matches. The CDR3 length is 15 residues. Germline CDR1 MRHNA, CDR2 SNTAGT. The CDR3 spells CASSDTGGGTGELFF. DNA for the CDR3: TGTGCCAGCAGTGACACAGGGGGCGGAACCGGGGAGCTGTTTTTT.

This chain connects TRBV4-1 to TRBJ1-2; D is undetermined. The germline V gene has CDR1 MGHRA and CDR2 YSYEKL. Trimming stripped 4 bases from V and 8 bases from J, with 11 bases between. There are 12 residues in the CDR3. This chain's CDR3 is CASSPDGGGYTF. CDR3 bases: TGCGCCAGCAGCCCGGACGGAGGGGGCTACACCTTC.